The 26 T cell receptor beta chains below all came from one sample that was sequenced in a study of OX40 agonist ivuxolimab in advanced cancers. This table comes from immunoSEQ multiplex PCR, and its TCRdb copy is limited to in-frame clones, with some not included. This table holds tens of thousands of clones, roughly 93% found once. Sequencing used CD4+ or CD8+ T cells sorted from blood, obtained in a trial of the OX40 agonist ivuxolimab. These receptors came from an adult with an advanced solid tumor such as melanoma, head and neck, liver or kidney cancer.

The genes are TRBV19 and TRBJ1-1; a possible D gene is TRBD1 (5 bases). Trimming left V 3 bases short and J 6 bases short, with 11 bases between. This CDR3 contains 13 residues. Germline V lookup: CDR1 LNHDA, CDR2 SQIVND (reference sequence). The CDR3 DNA follows: TGTGCCAGTAGTATGGGGCTGGTAGCTGAAGCTTTCTTT. Translation: CASSMGLVAEAFF.

The rearrangement links TRBV25-1 to TRBJ1-1; D perhaps matches TRBD1 (5 bases). This CDR3 contains 14 residues. The germline gives CDR1 MGHDK, CDR2 SYGVNS. V lost 1 base, J lost 4 bases, and 10 bases lay in between. CDR3: CASSEFGGGTEAFF. The CDR3 DNA sequence: TGTGCCAGCAGTGAATTTGGCGGGGGCACTGAAGCTTTCTTT.

The rearrangement links TRBV28 to TRBJ1-5; 9 bases fit TRBD1. Trimming at V came to 4 bases and at J to 0 bases, leaving 4 bases not matched to a gene. The germline gives CDR1 MDHEN, CDR2 SYDVKM. This CDR3 contains 16 residues. The CDR3 here is CASSSGTGHSNQPQHF. Here the CDR3 DNA reads TGTGCCAGCAGTTCCGGGACAGGGCATAGCAATCAGCCCCAGCATTTT.

The rearrangement uses TRBV4-1 and TRBJ1-5; 9 bases agree with TRBD1. The V segment lost 5 bases and the J segment 6 bases; nucleotides outside the gene matches: 29. The CDR3 runs 22 residues. Germline V gene sequence: CDR1 MGHRA, CDR2 YSYEKL. The CDR3 DNA reads as TGCGCCAGCAGCTCAGGTTGGGATGCAGTTAGTGGACAGGGGCAGAGGGGTCAGCCCCAGCATTTT. It yields the protein CASSSGWDAVSGQGQRGQPQHF.

This rearrangement joins TRBV19 to TRBJ2-1, with 7 bases matching TRBD2. The CDR3 contains 14 residues. V dropped 7 bases and J dropped 2; count of bases not matched to a gene: 5. Germline loops: CDR1 LNHDA, CDR2 SQIVND (reference sequence). The CDR3 sequence: CASMLAAPYNEQFF. The CDR3 DNA sequence: TGTGCCAGTATGCTAGCGGCCCCCTACAATGAGCAGTTCTTC.

This clone came up once. V usage is TRBV29-1 and J usage is TRBJ1-5; TRBD1 matches at 12 bases. CDR1 and CDR2 (germline): SQVTM, ANQGSEA. V lost 4 bases, J lost 7 bases, and 8 bases stayed unmatched. The length of the CDR3 is 15 residues. The CDR3 DNA follows: TGCAGCGTTGGTTCGGGACAGGGGGCCAGGCAGCCCCAGCATTTT. Translation gives CSVGSGQGARQPQHF.

The chain combines TRBV5-6 with TRBJ2-7; weak D call: TRBD1 (6 bases). The CDR3 contains 14 residues. CDR1 is SGHDT, CDR2 YYEEEE, per germline. Trimming pared 4 bases from V and 3 bases from J, leaving 14 bases between. For the CDR3, the DNA is TGTGCCAGCAGCCCCAGGGGCCCCGTCTACGAGCAGTACTTC. Protein: CASSPRGPVYEQYF.

The chain employs TRBV13 and TRBJ2-2; D is undetermined. The germline CDR1 and CDR2 sequences are PRHDT and FYEKMQ (reference sequence). This CDR3 comprises 12 residues. V was shortened by 3 bases and J by 5 bases, with 4 bases between the two germline ends. The CDR3, as DNA: TGTGCCAGCAGCTTCGGTACCGGGGAGCTGTTTTTT. Amino acids: CASSFGTGELFF.

The gene calls are TRBV9 and TRBJ2-3; TRBD2 matches 8 bases. The CDR3 length is 17 residues. Unmatched junction bases numbered 15, after V lost 4 bases and J lost 5 bases. Germline V gene data show CDR1 as SGDLS and CDR2 as YYNGEE. As DNA, the CDR3 is TGTGCCAGCAGCCCGAGTTTAGCGGGGCCCTCGGGAGATACGCAGTATTTT. It is translated as CASSPSLAGPSGDTQYF.

The gene calls are TRBV15 and TRBJ1-1; D uncertain. This CDR3 has 13 amino acids. Germline-derived CDR1 and CDR2 are LNHNV and YYDKDF (reference sequence). Trimming removed 6 bases from V and 0 bases from J, with 8 bases in between. The CDR3 coding sequence is TGTGCCACCAGGGAGCGGATGAACACTGAAGCTTTCTTT. It yields the protein CATRERMNTEAFF.

This chain joins TRBV2 and TRBJ2-5; D gene uncertain. Germline CDR1 is SNHLY and CDR2 is FYNNEI. CDR3 length: 13 amino acids. V dropped 3 bases and J dropped 5 bases, with 10 bases sitting between them. CDR3 bases: TGTGCCAGCAGTGATTATTCGTGGGAGACCCAGTACTTC. It encodes CASSDYSWETQYF.

This chain uses TRBV5-6 with TRBJ2-7, with D maybe TRBD2 (6 bases). In germline, CDR1 is SGHDT, CDR2 YYEEEE. The CDR3 runs to 14 residues. The germline V and J ends were trimmed by 7 bases and 2 bases, with 16 bases remaining between them. The CDR3 region is CASGRRDETYEQYF. CDR3 coding DNA: TGTGCCAGCGGAAGGCGGGACGAAACCTACGAGCAGTACTTC.

This chain joins TRBV4-3 and TRBJ2-2; tentative D call: TRBD2 (6 bases). The V gene lost 3 bases and the J gene lost 3 bases, with 11 bases spanning the gap. The CDR3 extends over 15 amino acids. Germline-derived CDR1 and CDR2 are LGHNA and YSLEER. CDR3 nucleotides: TGCGCCAGCAGCCATGGTACGGGGGACACCGGGGAGCTGTTTTTT. Translating it yields CASSHGTGDTGELFF.

Comment on this clone: Additional DNA sequences in this sample encode the identical CDR3. The rearrangement links TRBV19 to TRBJ2-1, with 7 bases aligning to TRBD2. Trimming removed 3 bases from V and 2 bases from J; junction bases left unmatched: 4. This CDR3 is 15 amino acids long. CDR1 and CDR2 from the germline V gene are LNHDA and SQIVND (reference sequence). CDR3 DNA sequence: TGTGCCAGTAGTATTGGTGGGGGGGCCTACAATGAGCAGTTCTTC. Residues: CASSIGGGAYNEQFF.

The chain recombines TRBV18 with TRBJ2-4, with 11 bases that match TRBD2. Germline CDR1 and CDR2: KGHSH and LQKENI. V lost 0 bases to trimming and J lost 8 bases; unmatched junction nucleotides: 3. The CDR3 is made up of 15 amino acids. CDR3 DNA sequence: TGTGCCAGCTCACCACCTAGCGGGAGGGGGTACATTCAGTACTTC. It codes for CASSPPSGRGYIQYF.

The gene calls are TRBV4-1 and TRBJ1-1; 7 bases align to TRBD1. This CDR3 comprises 15 residues. V shed 0 bases, J shed 0 bases, and the junction held 1 base outside the gene matches. Germline V gene data show CDR1 as MGHRA and CDR2 as YSYEKL. CDR3 sequence reads: CASSQEGQMNTEAFF. The CDR3 DNA sequence: TGCGCCAGCAGCCAAGAGGGACAGATGAACACTGAAGCTTTCTTT.

The chain carries TRBV15 and TRBJ2-3, with TRBD1 matching 8 bases. This CDR3 is built from 19 residues. The junction had 18 bases not matched to a gene; V was cut back by 0 bases and J by 7 bases. Germline V gene data show CDR1 as LNHNV and CDR2 as YYDKDF (reference sequence). CDR3 sequence (DNA): TGTGCCACCAGCAGAGATCGGGCCGGTGGCAGGGGGCGCATAAATACGCAGTATTTT. This codes for CATSRDRAGGRGRINTQYF.

The V and J genes are TRBV27 and TRBJ2-3, with D perhaps TRBD2 (6 bases). Trimming pared 0 bases from V and 1 base from J, leaving 8 bases between. The CDR3 is made up of 15 amino acids. Germline loops: CDR1 MNHEY, CDR2 SMNVEV (reference sequence). This CDR3 reads CASSLSRGGTDTQYF. Written as DNA, the CDR3 is TGTGCCAGCAGTTTATCGCGGGGAGGCACAGATACGCAGTATTTT.

The chain links TRBV4-3 to TRBJ1-1, with D possibly being TRBD1 (5 bases). Germline CDR1 and CDR2: LGHNA and YSLEER. V was trimmed by 4 bases and J by 4 bases, leaving 22 bases between them. This CDR3 has 17 amino acids. CDR3 residues: CASSPSDTLQAFTEAFF. CDR3 sequence (DNA): TGCGCCAGCAGCCCCTCGGACACCCTACAGGCGTTCACTGAAGCTTTCTTT.

The rearrangement joins TRBV29-1 to TRBJ2-7; 7 bases agree with TRBD1. Germline-derived CDR1 and CDR2 are SQVTM and ANQGSEA. Unmatched junction bases numbered 8, after V lost 3 bases and J lost 6 bases. The CDR3 has 13 amino acids. As DNA, the CDR3 is TGCAGCGTTGAGGGACAGAAGTATGGCGAGCAGTACTTC. As protein: CSVEGQKYGEQYF.

The chain employs TRBV9 and TRBJ2-7; D uncertain. Germline lookup yields CDR1 SGDLS and CDR2 YYNGEE. This CDR3 contains 15 residues. Trimming removed 4 bases from V and 0 bases from J, with 14 bases in between. The CDR3 coding sequence is TGTGCCAGCAGCCCCCAAGGAACTGACTCCTACGAGCAGTACTTC. Amino acid sequence: CASSPQGTDSYEQYF. Full variable domain (missing parts from reference TRBV9 and TRBJ2-7): DSGVTQTPKHLITATGQRVTLRCSPRSGDLSVYWYQQSLDQGLQFLIQYYNGEERAKGNILERFSAQQFPDLHSELNLSSLELGDSALYFCASSPQGTDSYEQYFGPGTRLTVT.

This chain connects TRBV30 to TRBJ2-1, with D uncertain. The CDR3 sequence is 12 residues long. Germline CDR1 is GTSNPN and CDR2 is SVGIG (reference sequence). The V gene lost 0 bases and the J gene lost 10 bases, with 10 bases spanning the gap. CDR3 sequence: CAWSVLKAEQFF. The CDR3 DNA is TGTGCCTGGAGTGTGTTGAAGGCCGAGCAGTTCTTC.

This sequence joins TRBV7-6 and TRBJ2-5; tentative D call: TRBD2 (5 bases). The germline gives CDR1 SGHVS, CDR2 FNYEAQ. V shed 1 base and J shed 4 bases, with 7 bases lying between them. CDR3 length equals 13 residues. CDR3 nucleotides: TGTGCCAGCAGCTTAGGCGAGGGAGAGACCCAGTACTTC. Amino acids: CASSLGEGETQYF. The whole variable domain, remainder taken from reference TRBV7-6 and TRBJ2-5, is GAGVSQSPRYKVTKRGQDVALRCDPISGHVSLYWYRQALGQGPEFLTYFNYEAQQDKSGLPNDRFSAERPEGSISTLTIQRTEQRDSAMYRCASSLGEGETQYFGPGTRLLVL.

This chain uses TRBV4-3 with TRBJ1-5, with D uncertain. Germline values: CDR1 LGHNA, CDR2 YSLEER. This CDR3 is 13 amino acids long. Trimming removed 1 base at V and 6 bases at J, with 7 bases between. CDR3 in amino acids: CASSQGYSQPQHF. In DNA form, the CDR3 reads TGCGCCAGCAGCCAAGGGTACAGTCAGCCCCAGCATTTT.

This chain joins TRBV28 and TRBJ1-5, with 7 bases identical to TRBD1. Germline values: CDR1 MDHEN, CDR2 SYDVKM. Losses at the gene ends were 6 bases for V and 7 bases for J; bases not matched to a gene: 9. This CDR3 comprises 14 residues. The CDR3 nucleotides are TGTGCCAGCAGCTTTCGACAGGGAAGACAGCCCCAGCATTTT. The encoded protein is CASSFRQGRQPQHF.

This clone was seen only once. The chain combines TRBV29-1 with TRBJ2-1; no firm D call. The V end was cut by 4 bases, the J end by 8 bases, with 9 bases between. The CDR3 contains 11 residues. In germline, CDR1 is SQVTM, CDR2 ANQGSEA. The CDR3 bases are TGCAGCGTTGCCCTGGACCATGAGCAGTTCTTC. This codes for CSVALDHEQFF.